A selection of T cell receptor beta chains follows, all from one sample in a study of shared clonotypes between healthy human individuals. Data came from immunoSEQ multiplex PCR; TCRdb stores just in-frame clones and leaves some out. This sample has around 430,000 clones, with about 85% found just once. Sequencing used PBMCs. Every receptor here comes from a woman in her forties in good health. Some clones in this sample may be carry-over from other donors' samples. Both conserved end residues are part of each CDR3. A D gene is named only where the DNA matches it firmly. The size field is filled for only some rows; it gives once, few, many or a size class.

size: few
D: .
V: TRBV29-1
J: TRBJ2-2
CDR3: CSVNRVPGELFF
DNA: TGCAGCGTTAACAGGGTACCCGGGGAGCTGTTTTTT

size: .
D: TRBD1
V: TRBV6-1
J: TRBJ1-2
CDR3: CASTGQNYGYTF
DNA: TGTGCCAGCACGGGACAGAACTATGGCTACACCTTC

size: once
D: TRBD1
V: TRBV9
J: TRBJ2-3
CDR3: CASSPETGYFTDTQYF
DNA: TGTGCCAGCAGCCCAGAGACAGGGTATTTCACAGATACGCAGTATTTT

size: .
D: TRBD1
V: TRBV30
J: TRBJ1-1
CDR3: CAWSAPGTGKNTEAFF
DNA: TGTGCCTGGAGTGCCCCCGGGACAGGGAAGAACACTGAAGCTTTCTTT

size: .
D: .
V: TRBV19
J: TRBJ2-7
CDR3: CASSRQDSVSDEQYF
DNA: TGTGCCAGTAGTCGCCAGGACAGTGTGAGCGACGAGCAGTACTTC

size: .
D: TRBD1
V: TRBV27
J: TRBJ1-5
CDR3: CASSPFPGQGGQPQHF
DNA: TGTGCCAGCAGTCCATTCCCGGGACAGGGGGGACAGCCCCAGCATTTT

size: few
D: .
V: TRBV28
J: TRBJ1-1
CDR3: CASTFLVSTEAFF
DNA: TGTGCCAGCACCTTTTTGGTGAGCACTGAAGCTTTCTTT

size: .
D: .
V: TRBV5-4
J: TRBJ1-4
CDR3: CASSYHNEKLFF
DNA: TGTGCCAGCAGCTATCATAATGAAAAACTGTTTTTT

size: once
D: .
V: TRBV27
J: TRBJ1-4
CDR3: CASSPWTVPTNEKLFF
DNA: TGTGCCAGCAGTCCCTGGACAGTGCCAACTAATGAAAAACTGTTTTTT

size: .
D: .
V: TRBV5-8
J: TRBJ2-3
CDR3: CASSLVTGAAPDTQYF
DNA: TGTGCCAGCAGCTTGGTGACCGGGGCTGCCCCGGATACGCAGTATTTT

size: once
D: TRBD1
V: TRBV9
J: TRBJ2-1
CDR3: CASSEPGQVSGNEQFF
DNA: TGTGCCAGCAGCGAACCGGGACAGGTATCTGGCAATGAGCAGTTCTTC

size: .
D: TRBD1
V: TRBV4-1
J: TRBJ2-1
CDR3: CASSQGSQTGRDNEQFF
DNA: TGCGCCAGCAGCCAAGGGAGCCAGACAGGGCGGGACAATGAGCAGTTCTTC

size: .
D: TRBD2
V: TRBV28
J: TRBJ2-1
CDR3: CASRYLTSGRGNEQFF
DNA: TGTGCCAGCAGGTACTTGACTAGCGGGAGGGGGAATGAGCAGTTCTTC

size: .
D: TRBD1
V: TRBV11-2
J: TRBJ2-5
CDR3: CASSLGGPGQETQYF
DNA: TGTGCCAGCAGCTTAGGAGGGCCGGGACAGGAGACCCAGTACTTC

size: .
D: .
V: TRBV6-1
J: TRBJ2-7
CDR3: CASSLAHTDSYEQYF
DNA: TGTGCCAGCAGTCTGGCCCATACAGACTCCTACGAGCAGTACTTC

size: .
D: .
V: TRBV28
J: TRBJ1-4
CDR3: CASTQYREDEKLFF
DNA: TGTGCCAGCACGCAATACAGGGAGGATGAAAAACTGTTTTTT

size: once
D: .
V: TRBV6-6
J: TRBJ2-7
CDR3: CASSFNPGPSSYEQYF
DNA: TGTGCCAGCAGTTTTAACCCGGGACCGAGCTCCTACGAGCAGTACTTC

size: once
D: .
V: TRBV6-1
J: TRBJ1-1
CDR3: CASSSLAGTAAEAFF
DNA: TGTGCCAGCAGTTCATTAGCCGGGACGGCGGCTGAAGCTTTCTTT

size: .
D: TRBD2
V: TRBV5-4
J: TRBJ2-3
CDR3: CASSRGLAKEVDTQYF
DNA: TGTGCCAGCAGCCGAGGACTAGCCAAAGAGGTAGATACGCAGTATTTT

size: few
D: .
V: TRBV5-5
J: TRBJ2-7
CDR3: CASRGCYAQYF
DNA: TGTGCCAGCAGGGGCTGTTACGCGCAGTACTTC

size: .
D: .
V: TRBV5-1
J: TRBJ2-2
CDR3: CASFPGDSTNTGELFF
DNA: TGCGCCAGCTTCCCAGGGGACTCCACGAACACCGGGGAGCTGTTTTTT

size: .
D: .
V: TRBV5-1
J: TRBJ2-3
CDR3: CASSLSPPPDTQYF
DNA: TGCGCCAGCAGCTTGTCCCCACCCCCAGATACGCAGTATTTT

size: .
D: TRBD2
V: TRBV7-9
J: TRBJ2-3
CDR3: CAGRGTSGSGGTDTQYF
DNA: TGTGCCGGGCGCGGGACTAGCGGGAGTGGCGGAACAGATACGCAGTATTTT

size: .
D: TRBD2
V: TRBV4-1
J: TRBJ2-5
CDR3: CASSQASGSWETQYF
DNA: TGCGCCAGCAGCCAGGCTAGCGGGAGTTGGGAGACCCAGTACTTC

size: .
D: .
V: TRBV11-2
J: TRBJ2-1
CDR3: CASSLGPAGTYNEQFF
DNA: TGTGCCAGCAGCTTAGGTCCGGCAGGGACCTACAATGAGCAGTTCTTC

size: .
D: .
V: TRBV29-1
J: TRBJ2-3
CDR3: CSDRGTKDTQYF
DNA: TGCAGCGACCGAGGGACAAAAGATACGCAGTATTTT

size: once
D: .
V: TRBV27
J: TRBJ1-1
CDR3: CASSPSRPNTEAFF
DNA: TGTGCCAGCAGTCCCTCTCGGCCGAACACTGAAGCTTTCTTT

size: .
D: .
V: TRBV5-1
J: TRBJ2-5
CDR3: CASSSEYQETQYF
DNA: TGCGCCAGCAGCTCAGAGTACCAAGAGACCCAGTACTTC

size: once
D: .
V: TRBV6-6
J: TRBJ2-5
CDR3: CASSPGDSQETQYF
DNA: TGTGCCAGCAGCCCCGGCGACTCACAAGAGACCCAGTACTTC

size: .
D: TRBD2
V: TRBV18
J: TRBJ2-3
CDR3: CASSPRTSGSTDTQYF
DNA: TGTGCCAGCTCACCTCGGACTAGCGGGAGCACAGATACGCAGTATTTT

size: few
D: .
V: TRBV4-1
J: TRBJ1-1
CDR3: CASSRGPEMTEAFF
DNA: TGCGCCAGCAGCAGGGGCCCGGAGATGACTGAAGCTTTCTTT

size: .
D: .
V: TRBV4-3
J: TRBJ2-3
CDR3: CASSQSRPDTQYF
DNA: TGCGCCAGCAGCCAAAGCAGGCCCGATACGCAGTATTTT

size: .
D: .
V: TRBV7-3
J: TRBJ2-1
CDR3: CASSLLGSLAPNEQFF
DNA: TGTGCCAGCAGCCTACTAGGCTCCCTCGCCCCCAATGAGCAGTTCTTC

size: .
D: TRBD2
V: TRBV7-2
J: TRBJ2-1
CDR3: CASSYSTSGDYNEQFF
DNA: TGTGCCAGCAGCTATTCGACTAGCGGGGACTACAATGAGCAGTTCTTC

size: .
D: .
V: TRBV19
J: TRBJ1-2
CDR3: CASSIVAGAYGYTF
DNA: TGTGCCAGTAGTATAGTGGCAGGGGCCTATGGCTACACCTTC

size: .
D: .
V: TRBV7-3
J: TRBJ2-7
CDR3: CASSLDRNYEQYF
DNA: TGTGCCAGCAGCTTGGACAGAAACTACGAGCAGTACTTC

size: .
D: .
V: TRBV10-3
J: TRBJ1-4
CDR3: CAISRTEATNEKLFF
DNA: TGTGCCATCAGTAGGACTGAGGCAACTAATGAAAAACTGTTTTTT

size: .
D: .
V: TRBV29-1
J: TRBJ1-1
CDR3: CSVGLGSLMNTEASF
DNA: .

size: .
D: .
V: TRBV7-9
J: TRBJ1-1
CDR3: CASSRGDYTEAFF
DNA: TGTGCCAGCAGCCGCGGGGACTACACTGAAGCTTTCTTT

size: .
D: TRBD1
V: TRBV7-3
J: TRBJ2-6
CDR3: CASSLDRASGANVLTF
DNA: TGTGCCAGCAGCTTGGACAGGGCTAGCGGGGCCAACGTCCTGACTTTC